This paragraph reports one T cell receptor (beta chain). Its target is unknown. CDR3 length: 14 residues. Losses at the gene ends were 4 bases for V and 3 bases for J; bases not matched to a gene: 4. Germline loops: CDR1 SGHTA, CDR2 FQGTGA. The table came from immunoSEQ multiplex PCR; TCRdb's copy has only in-frame clones and leaves some out. The sample lists 150,000 or so clones, 81% occurring once. This specimen belongs to a study of cytotoxic CD8 clonotypes in ibrutinib-treated CLL. General observations from the study: Sampling times differed between sustained-remission and progressing patients.

PBMCs that had been cryopreserved were the source of 1.5 to 2.5 micrograms of genomic DNA for TCR beta libraries. This sequence joins TRBV7-3 and TRBJ2-7; 9 bases align to TRBD1. The sample consisted of PBMCs, taken after 12 months of ibrutinib treatment. The source of this sequence is a human donor with chronic lymphocytic leukemia. The CDR3 DNA is TGTGCCAGCAGCTCGGACAGGGGAAACTACGAGCAGTACTTC. Protein sequence: CASSSDRGNYEQYF.